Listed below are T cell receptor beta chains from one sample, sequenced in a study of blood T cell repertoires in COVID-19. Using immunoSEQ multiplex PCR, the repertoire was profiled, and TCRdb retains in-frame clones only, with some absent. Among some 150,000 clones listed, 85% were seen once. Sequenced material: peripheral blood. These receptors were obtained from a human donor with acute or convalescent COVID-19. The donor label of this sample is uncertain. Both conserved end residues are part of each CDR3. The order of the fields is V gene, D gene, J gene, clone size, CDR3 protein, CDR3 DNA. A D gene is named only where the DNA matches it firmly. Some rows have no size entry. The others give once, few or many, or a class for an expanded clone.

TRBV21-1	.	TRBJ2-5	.	CASSNSRGHQETQYF	TGTGCCAGCAGCAACTCCAGGGGGCACCAAGAGACCCAGTACTTC
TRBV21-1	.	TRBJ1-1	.	CASSNHRGRTEAFF	TGTGCCAGCAGCAACCACAGGGGGAGGACTGAAGCTTTCTTT
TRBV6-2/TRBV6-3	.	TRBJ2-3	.	CASSPSGLDTQYF	TGTGCCAGCAGTCCGTCAGGTTTGGATACGCAGTATTTT
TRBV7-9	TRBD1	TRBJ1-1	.	CASSHLAGQGDTEAFF	TGTGCCAGCAGCCATCTAGCGGGCCAGGGGGACACTGAAGCTTTCTTT
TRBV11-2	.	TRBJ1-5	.	CASSLDAWQPQHF	TGTGCCAGCAGCTTAGATGCGTGGCAGCCCCAGCATTTT
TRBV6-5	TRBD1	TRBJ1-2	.	CASSYMDRVGYGYTF	TGTGCCAGCAGTTATATGGACAGGGTGGGCTATGGCTACACCTTC
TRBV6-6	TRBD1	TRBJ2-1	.	CASSPGGQGTYNEQFF	TGTGCCAGCAGTCCTGGGGGACAGGGGACCTACAATGAGCAGTTCTTC
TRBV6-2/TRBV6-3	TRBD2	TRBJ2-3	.	CASSYPGGGTQYF	TGTGCCAGCAGTTACCCGGGAGGGGGTACGCAGTATTTT
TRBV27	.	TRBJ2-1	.	CASRRDSYNEQFF	TGTGCCAGCCGTAGAGACTCCTACAATGAGCAGTTCTTC
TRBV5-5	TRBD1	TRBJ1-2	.	CASSLGGQGEDYGYTF	TGTGCCAGCAGCTTAGGGGGACAGGGGGAAGACTATGGCTACACCTTC
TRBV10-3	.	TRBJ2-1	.	CAISGNSGTYNEQFF	TGTGCCATCAGTGGTAATAGCGGAACTTACAATGAGCAGTTCTTC
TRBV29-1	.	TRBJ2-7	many	CSFQGVNEQYF	TGCAGCTTTCAGGGTGTCAACGAGCAGTACTTC
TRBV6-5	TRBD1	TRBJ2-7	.	CASMDGQGEGEQYF	TGTGCCAGCATGGACGGACAGGGCGAGGGCGAGCAGTACTTC
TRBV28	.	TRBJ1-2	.	CASSSPAGGRGGYTF	TGTGCCAGCAGTTCACCCGCCGGGGGGAGAGGGGGCTACACCTTC
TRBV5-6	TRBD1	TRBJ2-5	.	CASSQTGGWKTQYF	TGTGCCAGCAGCCAGACAGGGGGCTGGAAGACCCAGTACTTC
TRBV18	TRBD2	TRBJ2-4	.	CASSPVAGVISKNIQYF	TGTGCCAGCTCTCCTGTAGCGGGAGTAATTTCCAAAAACATTCAGTACTTC
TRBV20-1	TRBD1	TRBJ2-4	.	CSASPGQVGLAKNIQYF	TGCAGTGCTAGTCCGGGACAGGTTGGACTAGCCAAAAACATTCAGTACTTC
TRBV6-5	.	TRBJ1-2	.	CASSPTESMYGYTF	TGTGCCAGCAGTCCGACAGAGTCTATGTATGGCTACACCTTC
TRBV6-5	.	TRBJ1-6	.	CASSSFTARPLHF	TGTGCCAGCAGCAGTTTCACCGCCCGACCCCTCCACTTT
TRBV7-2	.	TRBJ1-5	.	CASRPSRLNQPQHF	TGTGCCAGCAGGCCATCTCGACTCAATCAGCCCCAGCATTTT
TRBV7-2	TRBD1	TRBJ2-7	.	CASSVTGTGESYEQYF	TGTGCCAGCAGCGTCACCGGGACAGGGGAATCCTACGAGCAGTACTTC
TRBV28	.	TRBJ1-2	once	CASSFEGSGGYTF	TGTGCCAGCAGTTTTGAGGGGAGCGGGGGCTACACCTTC
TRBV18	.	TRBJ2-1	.	CASSSNNEQFF	TGTGCCAGCTCATCAAACAATGAGCAGTTCTTC
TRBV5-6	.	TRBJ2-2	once	CASSFGGGELFF	TGTGCCAGCAGCTTCGGAGGCGGGGAGCTGTTTTTT
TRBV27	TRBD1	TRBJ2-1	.	CASRTGGSVEQFF	TGTGCCAGCAGGACAGGGGGCTCAGTTGAGCAGTTCTTC
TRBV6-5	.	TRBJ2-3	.	CASKAIPSTDTQYF	TGTGCCAGCAAAGCGATCCCGAGCACAGATACGCAGTATTTT
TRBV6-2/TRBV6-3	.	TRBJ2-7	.	CASSYERGYEQYF	TGTGCCAGCAGTTACGAACGGGGGTATGAGCAGTACTTC
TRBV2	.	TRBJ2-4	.	CASSTATVAKNIQYF	TGTGCCAGCAGCACAGCAACCGTAGCCAAAAACATTCAGTACTTC
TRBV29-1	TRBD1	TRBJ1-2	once	CSVRGQGGLGYTF	TGCAGCGTTAGGGGGCAGGGCGGCCTGGGCTACACCTTC
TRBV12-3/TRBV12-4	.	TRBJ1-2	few	CASSFVASYGYTF	TGTGCCAGCAGTTTTGTGGCCAGCTATGGCTACACCTTC
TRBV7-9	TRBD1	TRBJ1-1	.	CASGTGNQYTEAFF	TGTGCCAGCGGGACAGGGAATCAATACACTGAAGCTTTCTTT
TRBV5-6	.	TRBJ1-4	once	CASSWEGRGMSKLFF	TGTGCCAGCAGCTGGGAGGGAAGGGGGATGTCTAAACTGTTTTTT
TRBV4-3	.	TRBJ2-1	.	CASSQDRISYNEQFF	TGCGCCAGCAGCCAAGACAGAATCTCCTACAATGAGCAGTTCTTC
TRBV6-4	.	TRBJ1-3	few	CAIEGPSETGHSGNTIYF	TGTGCCATCGAAGGGCCCTCCGAAACAGGGCACTCTGGAAACACCATATATTTT
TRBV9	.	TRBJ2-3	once	CASSVRGNTQYF	TGTGCCAGCAGCGTTAGGGGTAATACGCAGTATTTT
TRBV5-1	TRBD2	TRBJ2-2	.	CASSLAPGLGREELFF	TGCGCCAGCAGCTTGGCCCCCGGACTAGGGCGGGAGGAGCTGTTTTTT
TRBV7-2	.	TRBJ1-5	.	CASRNTNSNQPQHF	TGTGCCAGCAGGAACACTAATAGCAATCAGCCCCAGCATTTT
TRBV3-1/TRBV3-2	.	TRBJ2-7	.	CASSPTGSHEQYF	TGTGCCAGCAGCCCAACAGGGAGTCACGAGCAGTACTTC
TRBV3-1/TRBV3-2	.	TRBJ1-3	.	CASSQVFTALSGNTIYF	TGTGCCAGCAGCCAAGTGTTCACAGCCCTCTCTGGAAACACCATATATTTT
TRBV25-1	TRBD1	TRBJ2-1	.	CASSEFGDRGNEQFF	TGTGCCAGCAGTGAATTTGGGGACAGGGGGAATGAGCAGTTCTTC
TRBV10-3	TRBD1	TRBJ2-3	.	CAISDRAGGSDTQYF	TGTGCCATCAGTGATCGTGCAGGGGGCTCAGATACGCAGTATTTT
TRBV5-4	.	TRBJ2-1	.	CASSLGGRAYNEQFF	TGTGCCAGCAGCTTGGGGGGCAGGGCCTACAATGAGCAGTTCTTC